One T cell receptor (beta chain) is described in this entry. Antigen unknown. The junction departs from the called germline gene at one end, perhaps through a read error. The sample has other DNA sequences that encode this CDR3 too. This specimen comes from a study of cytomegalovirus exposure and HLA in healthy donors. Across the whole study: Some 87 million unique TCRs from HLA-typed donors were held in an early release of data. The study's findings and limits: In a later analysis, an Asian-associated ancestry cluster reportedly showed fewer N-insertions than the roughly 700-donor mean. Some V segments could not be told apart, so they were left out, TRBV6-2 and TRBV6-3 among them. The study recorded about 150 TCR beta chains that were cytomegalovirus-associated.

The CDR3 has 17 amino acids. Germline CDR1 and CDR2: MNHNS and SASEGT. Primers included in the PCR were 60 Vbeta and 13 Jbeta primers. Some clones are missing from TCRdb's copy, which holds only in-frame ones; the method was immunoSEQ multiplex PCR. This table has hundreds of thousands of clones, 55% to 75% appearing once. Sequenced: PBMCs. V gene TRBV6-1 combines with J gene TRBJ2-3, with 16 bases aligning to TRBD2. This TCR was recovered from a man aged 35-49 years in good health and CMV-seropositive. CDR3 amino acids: CASRETGTSGGANTQYF. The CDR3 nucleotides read TGTGCCAGCAGGGAAACCGGGACTAGCGGGGGGGCCAATACGCAGTACTTT.